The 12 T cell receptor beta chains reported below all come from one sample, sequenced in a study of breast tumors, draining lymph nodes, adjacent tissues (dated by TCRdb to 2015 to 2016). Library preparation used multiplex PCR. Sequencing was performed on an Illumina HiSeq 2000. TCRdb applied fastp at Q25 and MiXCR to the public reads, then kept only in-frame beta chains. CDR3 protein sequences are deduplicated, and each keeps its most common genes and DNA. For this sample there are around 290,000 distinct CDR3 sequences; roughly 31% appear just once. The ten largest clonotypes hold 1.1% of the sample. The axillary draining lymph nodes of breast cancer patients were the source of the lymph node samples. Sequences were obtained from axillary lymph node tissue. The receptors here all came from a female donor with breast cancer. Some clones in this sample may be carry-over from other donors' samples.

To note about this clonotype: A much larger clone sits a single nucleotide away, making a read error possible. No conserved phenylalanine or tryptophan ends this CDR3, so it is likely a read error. The chain's CDR3 is CASEIQGTGYTL. The CDR3 coding sequence is TGTGCCAGCGAGATACAGGGGACAGGCTACACCCTC. The V gene is TRBV19, the J gene TRBJ1-2; 7 bases are shared with TRBD1. The V segment lost 9 bases and the J segment 8 bases; nucleotides outside the gene matches: 9. The CDR3 covers 12 residues. Germline V gives CDR1 LNHDA, CDR2 SQIVND (reference sequence).

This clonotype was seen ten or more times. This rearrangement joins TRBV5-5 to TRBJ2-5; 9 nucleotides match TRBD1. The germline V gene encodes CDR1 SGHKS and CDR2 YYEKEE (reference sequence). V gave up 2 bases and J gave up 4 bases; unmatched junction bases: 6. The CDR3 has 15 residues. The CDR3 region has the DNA TGTGCCAGCAGCTTACAGGGGGCGTTGGGAGAGACCCAGTACTTC. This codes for CASSLQGALGETQYF.

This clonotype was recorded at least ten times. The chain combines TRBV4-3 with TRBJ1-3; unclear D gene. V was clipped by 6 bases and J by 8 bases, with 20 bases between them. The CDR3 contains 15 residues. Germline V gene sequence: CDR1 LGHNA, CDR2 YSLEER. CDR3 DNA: TGCGCCAGCAGTCTGGACGCGATGGGTACGGACACCATATATTTT. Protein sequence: CASSLDAMGTDTIYF.

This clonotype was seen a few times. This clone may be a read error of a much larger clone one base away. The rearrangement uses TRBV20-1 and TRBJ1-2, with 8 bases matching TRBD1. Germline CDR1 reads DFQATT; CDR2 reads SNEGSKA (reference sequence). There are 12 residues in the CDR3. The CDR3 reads CSARDRARGSTF. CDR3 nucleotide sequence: TGCAGTGCTAGGGACAGGGCGAGGGGCTCCACCTTC.

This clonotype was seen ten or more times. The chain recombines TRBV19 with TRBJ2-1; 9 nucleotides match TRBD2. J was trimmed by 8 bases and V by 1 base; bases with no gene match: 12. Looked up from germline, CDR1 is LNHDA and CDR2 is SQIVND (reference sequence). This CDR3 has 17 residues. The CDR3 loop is CASSIGGGRAGSDEQFF. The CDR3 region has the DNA TGTGCCAGTAGTATAGGAGGCGGGAGGGCCGGTAGCGATGAGCAGTTCTTC.

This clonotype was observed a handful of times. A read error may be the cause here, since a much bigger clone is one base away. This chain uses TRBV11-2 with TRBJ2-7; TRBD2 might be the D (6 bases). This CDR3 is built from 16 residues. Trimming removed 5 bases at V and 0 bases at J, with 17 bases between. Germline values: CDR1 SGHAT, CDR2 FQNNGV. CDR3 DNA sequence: TGTGCCAGCAGCGTAGGACTTCTAGCGCACTCCTACGAGCAGTACTTC. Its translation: CASSVGLLAHSYEQYF.

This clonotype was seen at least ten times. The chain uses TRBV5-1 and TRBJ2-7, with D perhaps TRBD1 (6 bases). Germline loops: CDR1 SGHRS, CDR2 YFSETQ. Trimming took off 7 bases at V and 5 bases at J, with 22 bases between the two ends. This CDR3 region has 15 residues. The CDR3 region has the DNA TGCGCCAGCTCGGACAAGACAGGACGGGCTCACGAGCAGTACTTC. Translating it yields CASSDKTGRAHEQYF.

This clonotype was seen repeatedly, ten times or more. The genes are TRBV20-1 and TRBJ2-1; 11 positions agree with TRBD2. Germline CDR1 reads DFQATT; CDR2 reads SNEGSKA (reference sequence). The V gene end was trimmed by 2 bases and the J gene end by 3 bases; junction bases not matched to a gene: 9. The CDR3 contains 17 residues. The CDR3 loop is CSARLAGGLGSYNEQFF. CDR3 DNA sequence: TGCAGTGCTAGACTAGCGGGAGGCCTTGGGAGCTACAATGAGCAGTTCTTC.

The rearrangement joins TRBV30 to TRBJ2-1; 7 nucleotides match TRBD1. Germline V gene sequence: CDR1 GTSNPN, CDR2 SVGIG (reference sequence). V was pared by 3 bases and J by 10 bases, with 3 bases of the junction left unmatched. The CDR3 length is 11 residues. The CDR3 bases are TGTGCCTGGAGCCCGGGACAGGAGCAGTTCTTC. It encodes CAWSPGQEQFF. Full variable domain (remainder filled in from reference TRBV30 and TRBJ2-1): SQTIHQWPATLVQPVGSPLSLECTVEGTSNPNLYWYRQAAGRGLQLLFYSVGIGQISSEVPQNLSASRPQDRQFILSSKKLLLSDSGFYLCAWSPGQEQFFGPGTRLTVL.

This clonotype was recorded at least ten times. CDR3 loop: CASSFPVDLNTGELFF. CDR3 in DNA: TGTGCCAGCAGCTTTCCGGTAGATCTGAACACCGGGGAGCTGTTTTTT. The gene calls are TRBV2 and TRBJ2-2; D is unresolved. This CDR3 has 16 amino acids. The germline V and J ends were trimmed by 6 bases and 1 base, with 15 bases remaining between them. Per germline, CDR1 SNHLY and CDR2 FYNNEI.

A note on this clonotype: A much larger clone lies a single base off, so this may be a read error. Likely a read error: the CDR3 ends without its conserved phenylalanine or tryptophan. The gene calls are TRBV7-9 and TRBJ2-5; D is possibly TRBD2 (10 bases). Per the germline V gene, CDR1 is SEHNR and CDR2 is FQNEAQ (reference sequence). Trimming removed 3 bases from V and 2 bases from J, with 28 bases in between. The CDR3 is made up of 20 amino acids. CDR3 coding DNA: TGTGCCAGCAGCTTGGCCGGGACAGGGCCTGAGCGGGAGGGACAAGAGACCCAGTACGTC. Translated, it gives CASSLAGTGPEREGQETQYV.

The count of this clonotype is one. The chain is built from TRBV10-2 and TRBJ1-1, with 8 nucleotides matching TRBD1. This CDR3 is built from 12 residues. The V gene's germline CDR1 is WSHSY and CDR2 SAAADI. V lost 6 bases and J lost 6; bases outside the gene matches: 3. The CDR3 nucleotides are TGCGCCAGCAGGGACAGGGTACCTGAAGCTTTCTTT. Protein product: CASRDRVPEAFF.